The entry below describes one T cell receptor beta chain. The antigen is not known. The sample comes from a study of cytomegalovirus exposure and HLA in healthy donors. This CDR3 comprises 15 residues. Between the trimmed V and J ends, which lost 5 bases and 7 bases, there was a span of 17 bases. Germline lookup yields CDR1 MNHEY and CDR2 SVGAGI. Vbeta (60) and Jbeta (13) primers were used in the PCR. Profiled with immunoSEQ multiplex PCR; TCRdb holds only in-frame clones, not every one. This sample contains 74,000 or so clones. Broader study findings: The classifier reportedly diagnosed cytomegalovirus status with high sensitivity and specificity. The study assumed roughly uniform donor sequencing depth for presence/absence analyses. As a later analysis showed, a missense DCLRE1C variant was linked to trimming of TCR beta V- and J-genes.

Sequencing was performed on PBMCs. The chain combines TRBV6-5 with TRBJ1-4; D is possibly TRBD1 (6 bases). The sequence came from a woman aged 55-69 years in good health and CMV-seronegative. In DNA, the CDR3 is TGTGCCAGCAGTGCAAAGGGGGGGGGTGGTGAAAAACTGTTTTTT. It translates to CASSAKGGGGEKLFF.